One T cell receptor beta chain is described in this entry. This record belongs to a study of control samples from healthy donors and cancer patients. The ends lost 3 bases at V and 3 bases at J; junction bases unmatched: 7. CDR1 is GTSNPN and CDR2 is SVGIG in the germline V gene (reference sequence). This CDR3 spans 16 amino acids. The data were produced by immunoSEQ multiplex PCR, yet TCRdb's version contains in-frame clones alone and is incomplete. The sample consists of around 100,000 clones, roughly nine tenths of them appearing once. Sequenced material: blood. The receptor was isolated from a woman between 45 and 60 years old in good health. The chain employs TRBV30 and TRBJ2-6; 8 bases map to TRBD1. The CDR3 here is CAWRHRGTGGANVLTF. The CDR3 DNA sequence: TGTGCCTGGAGACACAGGGGGACGGGTGGGGCCAACGTCCTGACTTTC.